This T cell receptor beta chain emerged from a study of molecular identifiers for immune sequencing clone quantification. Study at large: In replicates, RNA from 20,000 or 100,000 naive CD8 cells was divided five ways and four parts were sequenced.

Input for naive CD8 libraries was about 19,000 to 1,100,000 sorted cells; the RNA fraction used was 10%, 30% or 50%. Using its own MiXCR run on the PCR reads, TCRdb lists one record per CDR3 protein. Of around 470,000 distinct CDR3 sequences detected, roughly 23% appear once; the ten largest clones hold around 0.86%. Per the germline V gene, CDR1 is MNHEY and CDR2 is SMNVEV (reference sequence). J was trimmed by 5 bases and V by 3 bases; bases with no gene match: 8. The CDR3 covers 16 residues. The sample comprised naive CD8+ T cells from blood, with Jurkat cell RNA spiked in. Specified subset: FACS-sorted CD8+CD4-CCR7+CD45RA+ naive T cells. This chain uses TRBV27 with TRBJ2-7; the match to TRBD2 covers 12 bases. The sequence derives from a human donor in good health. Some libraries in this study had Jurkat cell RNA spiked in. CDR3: CASSFQPGLAGHEQYF. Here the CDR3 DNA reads TGTGCCAGCAGTTTCCAACCGGGACTAGCGGGTCACGAGCAGTACTTC.